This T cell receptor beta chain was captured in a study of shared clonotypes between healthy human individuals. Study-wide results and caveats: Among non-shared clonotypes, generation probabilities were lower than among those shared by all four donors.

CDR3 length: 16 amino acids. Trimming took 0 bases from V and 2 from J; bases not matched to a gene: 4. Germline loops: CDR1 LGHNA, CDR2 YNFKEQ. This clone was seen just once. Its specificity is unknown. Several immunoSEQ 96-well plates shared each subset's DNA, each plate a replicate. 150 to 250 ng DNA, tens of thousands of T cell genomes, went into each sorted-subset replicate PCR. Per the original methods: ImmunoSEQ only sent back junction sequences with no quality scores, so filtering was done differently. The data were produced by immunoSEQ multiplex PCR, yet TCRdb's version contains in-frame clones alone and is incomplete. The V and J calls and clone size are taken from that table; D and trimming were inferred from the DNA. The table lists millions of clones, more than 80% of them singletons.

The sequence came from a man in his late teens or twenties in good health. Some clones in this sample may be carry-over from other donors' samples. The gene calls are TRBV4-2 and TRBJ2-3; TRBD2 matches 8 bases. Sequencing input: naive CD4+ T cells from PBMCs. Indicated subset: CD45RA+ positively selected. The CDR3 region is CASSQELAGFTDTQYF. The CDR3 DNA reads TGTGCCAGCAGCCAAGAATTAGCGGGGTTCACAGATACGCAGTATTTT.